The 7 T cell receptor beta chains in this list originate from one sample, sequenced in a study of blood T cell repertoires in COVID-19. TCRdb's copy holds only in-frame clones and misses some; the assay was immunoSEQ multiplex PCR. The sample includes about 270,000 clones, around 90% seen only once; the top ten take about 3%. Sequences were obtained from PBMCs or T cells enriched from blood (not recorded which). The receptors were gathered from a man aged 35 to 55 who had been exposed to COVID-19.

This chain joins TRBV2 and TRBJ1-1; D not certain. Germline V lookup: CDR1 SNHLY, CDR2 FYNNEI. Deletions cut 4 bases from V and 1 base from J, with 10 bases between. This CDR3 has 14 residues. CDR3 sequence reads: CASSGVVPNTEAFF. The CDR3 region has the DNA TGTGCCAGCAGTGGCGTCGTCCCGAACACTGAAGCTTTCTTT.

The chain links TRBV28 to TRBJ2-7, with 9 bases identical to TRBD1. J lost 4 bases, V lost 5 bases, and 6 bases had no gene match. Germline loops: CDR1 MDHEN, CDR2 SYDVKM. The CDR3 is 14 residues long. The CDR3: CASSIRDREYEQYF. The DNA of the CDR3 is TGTGCCAGCAGTATCCGGGACAGGGAATACGAGCAGTACTTC. The whole variable domain, remainder taken from reference TRBV28 and TRBJ2-7, is DVKVTQSSRYLVKRTGEKVFLECVQDMDHENMFWYRQDPGLGLRLIYFSYDVKMKEKGDIPEGYSVSREKKERFSLILESASTNQTSMYLCASSIRDREYEQYFGPGTRLTVT.

The chain joins TRBV15 to TRBJ1-3; maybe TRBD1 (5 bases). CDR1 is LNHNV and CDR2 is YYDKDF in the germline V gene (reference sequence). This CDR3 contains 16 residues. Trimming stripped 1 base from V and 2 bases from J, with 12 bases between. The CDR3 DNA reads TGTGCCACCAGCAGAGCTAGGCCGGGGGCTGGAAACACCATATATTTT. It specifies CATSRARPGAGNTIYF.

This chain uses TRBV7-2 with TRBJ2-5; TRBD1 is a possible D gene (6 bases). The CDR3 length is 15 residues. Trimming cost V 1 base and J 5 bases, with 14 bases left between them. Germline V lookup: CDR1 SGHTA, CDR2 FQGNSA. CDR3 in amino acids: CASSLGLGAEETQYF. The CDR3 region has the DNA TGTGCCAGCAGCTTAGGTCTGGGGGCGGAGGAGACCCAGTACTTC.

The chain employs TRBV29-1 and TRBJ2-1; perhaps TRBD2 as D (5 bases). The germline V gene has CDR1 SQVTM and CDR2 ANQGSEA. The germline V and J ends were trimmed by 0 bases and 8 bases, with 8 bases remaining between them. This CDR3 comprises 12 residues. CDR3 sequence: CSVEELVDEQFF. The DNA of the CDR3 is TGCAGCGTTGAAGAACTAGTCGATGAGCAGTTCTTC.

This clone was recorded a few times. The genes are TRBV7-9 and TRBJ2-1, with 7 bases matching TRBD2. This CDR3 region has 16 residues. Germline CDR1 and CDR2: SEHNR and FQNEAQ (reference sequence). V lost 0 bases to trimming and J lost 2 bases; unmatched junction nucleotides: 4. The chain's CDR3 is CASSLATGLAYNEQFF. In DNA, the CDR3 is TGTGCCAGCAGCTTAGCGACCGGACTAGCCTACAATGAGCAGTTCTTC.

The chain carries TRBV7-9 and TRBJ1-2; 7 bases match TRBD1. Germline V gene data show CDR1 as SEHNR and CDR2 as FQNEAQ (reference sequence). The CDR3 runs 15 residues. After removal of 0 bases from V and 2 bases from J, the junction contained 3 bases not matched to a gene. In DNA, the CDR3 is TGTGCCAGCAGCTTAGCGGGACAGTCAAACTATGGCTACACCTTC. It specifies CASSLAGQSNYGYTF.